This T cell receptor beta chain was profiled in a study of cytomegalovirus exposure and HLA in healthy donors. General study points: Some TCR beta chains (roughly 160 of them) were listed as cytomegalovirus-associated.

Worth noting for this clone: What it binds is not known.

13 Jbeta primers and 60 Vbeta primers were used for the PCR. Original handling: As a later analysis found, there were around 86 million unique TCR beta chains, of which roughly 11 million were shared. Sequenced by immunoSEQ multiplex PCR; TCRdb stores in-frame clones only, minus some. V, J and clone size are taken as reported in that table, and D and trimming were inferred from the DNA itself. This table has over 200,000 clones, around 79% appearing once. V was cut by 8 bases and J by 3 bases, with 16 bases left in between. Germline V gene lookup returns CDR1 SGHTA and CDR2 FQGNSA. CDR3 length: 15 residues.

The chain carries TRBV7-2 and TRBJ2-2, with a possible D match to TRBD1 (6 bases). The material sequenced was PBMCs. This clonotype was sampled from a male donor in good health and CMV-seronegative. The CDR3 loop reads CASPLTGTYTGELFF. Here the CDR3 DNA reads TGTGCCAGCCCACTTACAGGGACCTACACCGGGGAGCTGTTTTTT.